The entry that follows covers one TCR beta chain sequence. This sample was taken from a study of blood T cell repertoires in COVID-19. Study details: Sites in the United States, Italy and Spain provided acute and convalescent COVID-19 samples. From T cells, B-cell-depleted T cells, or PBMCs came the material, which was cDNA or gDNA.

The CDR3 spans 16 residues. Germline values: CDR1 SGHDT, CDR2 YYEEEE. After removal of 4 bases from V and 2 bases from J, the junction contained 9 bases not matched to a gene. Per the original methods: Scientists estimated how many nucleated cells there were by amplifying reference gene primers. Sequencing used immunoSEQ multiplex PCR; TCRdb keeps in-frame clones, though not all of them. V and J calls and clone size are as listed in that table; D and trimming were resolved from the DNA. The repertoire holds under 95,000 clones, with 82% as singletons. Material: peripheral blood. This receptor was obtained from a woman over 75 with acute or convalescent COVID-19. J is TRBJ2-7 and V is TRBV5-6; 10 nucleotides line up with TRBD1. CDR3 loop: CASSLKGQGKPYEQYF. In DNA, the CDR3 is TGTGCCAGCAGCCTAAAGGGACAGGGGAAGCCCTACGAGCAGTACTTC. Together with reference TRBV5-6 and TRBJ2-7, the CDR3 gives the full variable domain: DAGVTQSPTHLIKTRGQQVTLRCSPKSGHDTVSWYQQALGQGPQFIFQYYEEEERQRGNFPDRFSGHQFPNYSSELNVNALLLGDSALYLCASSLKGQGKPYEQYFGPGTRLTVT.